A selection of T cell receptor beta chains follows, all from one sample in a study of T cell responses to AZD1222 COVID-19 vaccine. TCRdb keeps only in-frame clones here, not all; method: immunoSEQ multiplex PCR. There are 90,000 to 100,000 clones in the sample; about nine tenths occur only once, and about 16% lies in the top ten. Material: peripheral blood, obtained 28 days after the second AZD1222 dose. The receptors originated from an adult who received the AZD1222 COVID-19 vaccine. Both conserved end residues are part of each CDR3. A D gene is named only where the DNA matches it firmly. Rows give clone size only sometimes, using once, few, many, or a class for an expanded clone.

d_call	j_call	v_call	clone_size	cdr3_aa	cdr3_nt
TRBD1	TRBJ2-7	TRBV27	few	CASSPSGTGSYEQYF	TGTGCCAGCAGTCCATCCGGGACAGGGTCGTACGAGCAGTACTTC
TRBD1	TRBJ1-3	TRBV5-1	.	CASSLRTGDGNTIYF	TGCGCCAGCAGTCTAAGGACAGGGGACGGAAACACCATATATTTT
.	TRBJ1-4	TRBV5-1	.	CASSETVNEKLFF	TGCGCCAGCAGCGAGACGGTTAATGAAAAACTGTTTTTT
.	TRBJ2-2	TRBV7-3	.	CASSLGASNTGELFF	TGTGCCAGCAGCTTGGGCGCATCGAACACCGGGGAGCTGTTTTTT
.	TRBJ1-2	TRBV28	.	CASGLPSTYGYTF	TGTGCCAGTGGGCTCCCTTCTACCTATGGCTACACCTTC
.	TRBJ1-1	TRBV28	.	CASRIENTEAFF	TGTGCCAGCAGGATCGAGAACACTGAAGCTTTCTTT
TRBD2	TRBJ2-2	TRBV27	once	CASSLLAGFLGELFF	TGTGCCAGCAGTTTATTAGCGGGATTTCTCGGGGAGCTGTTTTTT
TRBD2	TRBJ2-3	TRBV27	.	CASNQGLAGVTDTQYF	TGTGCCAGCAACCAGGGACTAGCGGGAGTAACAGATACGCAGTATTTT
.	TRBJ1-5	TRBV5-1	.	CASSYSPDQPQHF	TGCGCCAGCAGCTATTCTCCGGATCAGCCCCAGCATTTT
.	TRBJ1-2	TRBV19	.	CASSIDQGYYGYTF	TGTGCCAGTAGTATAGATCAGGGTTACTATGGCTACACCTTC